The 22 T cell receptor beta chains below all came from one sample that was sequenced in a study of blood T cells in healthy people across ages. A second PCR of about 7 to 11 cycles used a sample-barcoded 5' primer and a J-beta primer mix. TCRdb analysed the 5' RACE reads with MiXCR anew, one entry per CDR3 protein. This sample carries over a million distinct CDR3 sequences, 45% to 70% of them seen once, and the ten largest clones take approximately 7%. Specimen: blood. Receptors were obtained from a man younger than 35 in good health.

In its sample, this clonotype was seen once. V is TRBV20-1 and J is TRBJ2-5; D is possibly TRBD2 (5 bases). The CDR3 runs to 11 residues. V shed 6 bases and J shed 11 bases, with 16 bases lying between them. The V gene's germline CDR1 is DFQATT and CDR2 SNEGSKA (reference sequence). The CDR3 DNA reads TGCAGTGCAAGGGAAGAGGGATGGCAGTACTTC. Translation: CSAREEGWQYF.

The rearrangement links TRBV10-3 to TRBJ1-5; D remains ambiguous. CDR1 is ENHRY and CDR2 is SYGVKD in the germline V gene. This CDR3 spans 14 amino acids. The V gene lost 2 bases and the J gene lost 5 bases, with 10 bases spanning the gap. DNA of the CDR3: TGTGCCATCAGTGAGGGGGTGGGAGATCAGCCCCAGCATTTT. This translates into CAISEGVGDQPQHF.

This chain uses TRBV5-1 with TRBJ2-3; TRBD2 agrees at 7 bases. Germline assignment: CDR1 SGHRS and CDR2 YFSETQ. V lost 5 bases and J lost 4; bases outside the gene matches: 7. CDR3 size: 14 residues. This chain's CDR3 is CASRWSTSPDTQYF. CDR3 bases: TGCGCCAGCAGGTGGTCGACTAGCCCAGATACGCAGTATTTT.

The genes are TRBV9 and TRBJ2-5, with 7 bases matching TRBD2. From germline, CDR1 is SGDLS and CDR2 YYNGEE. There are 16 residues in the CDR3. Trimming took 2 bases from V and 5 from J; bases not matched to a gene: 12. CDR3 DNA: TGTGCCAGCAGCGTTTCCCCTCGGCTGGGAGGGGAGACCCAGTACTTC. Translating gives CASSVSPRLGGETQYF.

This chain links TRBV6-1 with TRBJ1-5; D remains unclear. The CDR3 is 15 residues long. Between the trimmed V and J ends, which lost 7 bases and 6 bases, there was a span of 19 bases. In germline, CDR1 is MNHNS, CDR2 SASEGT. The CDR3: CASTQPYGDSQPQHF. CDR3 sequence (DNA): TGTGCCAGCACCCAACCGTATGGGGATTCTCAGCCCCAGCATTTT.

This chain uses TRBV6-2 or TRBV6-3 with TRBJ1-6, with TRBD1 identical over 8 bases. Germline CDR1 reads MNHEY; CDR2 reads SVGEGT. V shed 2 bases, J shed 9 bases, and the junction held 18 bases outside the gene matches. The CDR3 runs 19 residues. The CDR3 spells CASSYIPGQEDAVASPLHF. CDR3 bases: TGTGCCAGCAGTTACATTCCGGGACAGGAAGATGCTGTGGCTTCACCCCTCCACTTT.

The chain links TRBV11-2 to TRBJ2-5; a weak D match, TRBD2 (5 bases). Germline V lookup: CDR1 SGHAT, CDR2 FQNNGV. This CDR3 is built from 14 residues. Trimming took off 5 bases at V and 2 bases at J, with 12 bases between the two ends. The CDR3 region has the DNA TGTGCCAGCAGCCCCAGCGGTTCACAAGAGACCCAGTACTTC. Its protein product is CASSPSGSQETQYF.

The V and J genes are TRBV5-5 and TRBJ1-2, with 10 bases that match TRBD1. Trimming at V came to 3 bases and at J to 3 bases, leaving 14 bases not matched to a gene. Germline V gene lookup returns CDR1 SGHKS and CDR2 YYEKEE (reference sequence). The CDR3 covers 18 residues. CDR3 protein: CASSYYTQSGQGDYGYTF. DNA of the CDR3: TGTGCCAGCAGCTATTACACCCAATCCGGACAGGGGGACTATGGCTACACCTTC.

This chain joins TRBV20-1 and TRBJ2-5; a weak D match, TRBD2 (6 bases). V was cut by 0 bases and J by 4 bases, with 9 bases left in between. Germline CDR1 reads DFQATT; CDR2 reads SNEGSKA (reference sequence). CDR3 length equals 13 residues. The CDR3 DNA sequence: TGCAGTGCTAGAGATAGCGGACGAGAGACCCAGTACTTC. Its protein is CSARDSGRETQYF.

On this clonotype itself: A much larger clone lies a single base off, so this may be a read error. This chain's CDR3 is CASSWGTGSSYEQYF. CDR3 bases: TGCGCCAGCAGCTGGGGGACAGGGAGCTCCTACGAGCAGTACTTC. The rearrangement uses TRBV5-1 and TRBJ2-7; TRBD1 matches 9 bases. The CDR3 spans 15 residues. V lost 3 bases and J lost 0; bases outside the gene matches: 4. The germline CDR1 and CDR2 sequences are SGHRS and YFSETQ.

This chain connects TRBV14 to TRBJ1-2; 8 bases align to TRBD1. Unmatched junction bases numbered 17, after V lost 5 bases and J lost 3 bases. This CDR3 region has 18 residues. Germline CDR1 reads SGHDN; CDR2 reads FVKESK. The CDR3: CASSFHPLQGAPDYGYTF. DNA of the CDR3: TGTGCCAGCAGCTTCCACCCGCTTCAGGGGGCTCCTGACTATGGCTACACCTTC.

The gene calls are TRBV20-1 and TRBJ2-3; 9 nucleotides match TRBD2. The J segment lost 4 bases and the V segment lost 8 bases, leaving 31 bases of the junction unmatched. Germline lookup yields CDR1 DFQATT and CDR2 SNEGSKA (reference sequence). The CDR3 extends over 21 amino acids. The CDR3 loop is CSSWEDPGPASGEGWADTQYF. CDR3 nucleotides: TGCAGTTCCTGGGAGGACCCCGGACCCGCTAGCGGGGAAGGTTGGGCAGATACGCAGTATTTT.

The gene calls are TRBV2 and TRBJ2-5, with D possibly called TRBD1 or TRBD2 (5 bases each). V gave up 6 bases and J gave up 5 bases, with 19 bases separating them. Germline V gene lookup returns CDR1 SNHLY and CDR2 FYNNEI. The CDR3 loop spans 15 amino acids. The CDR3 DNA reads TGTGCCAGCAGCCACGGACTGAGGGGTCTGGAGACCCAGTACTTC. This encodes CASSHGLRGLETQYF.

The chain recombines TRBV5-5 with TRBJ2-1, with 9 bases matching TRBD1. Near its end, the DNA agrees better with TRBJ2-7, so the J call may be wrong. Germline CDR1 is SGHKS and CDR2 is YYEKEE (reference sequence). The CDR3 is made up of 14 amino acids. The chain's CDR3 is CASSFRTGDNEQYF. CDR3 DNA: TGTGCCAGCAGCTTCAGGACAGGGGACAATGAGCAGTACTTC.

The chain carries TRBV7-2 and TRBJ2-1; the D gene is possibly TRBD1 (6 bases). Germline V gene data show CDR1 as SGHTA and CDR2 as FQGNSA. V was cut by 5 bases and J by 7 bases, with 21 bases left in between. This CDR3 has 16 amino acids. In DNA form, the CDR3 reads TGTGCCAGCAGCCTAGGCGGACAGAGGGAGTTAAATGAGCAGTTCTTC. Its translation: CASSLGGQRELNEQFF.

In this sample, this clonotype turned up a few times. The rearrangement links TRBV4-1 to TRBJ2-3; D possibly corresponds to TRBD1 (6 bases). The CDR3 spans 15 residues. Between the trimmed V and J ends, which lost 1 base and 3 bases, there was a span of 11 bases. CDR1 is MGHRA, CDR2 YSYEKL, per germline. In nucleotides, the CDR3 is TGCGCCAGCAGCCAAGGGGGACATCTTACAGATACGCAGTATTTT. Its translation is CASSQGGHLTDTQYF.

This clonotype was counted only a few times. CDR3 loop: CASSSTPKLARVQFF. DNA of the CDR3: TGTGCCAGCAGCTCCACCCCTAAACTAGCCAGGGTGCAGTTCTTC. The rearrangement links TRBV12-3 or TRBV12-4 to TRBJ2-1; a weak D match, TRBD2 (6 bases). The CDR3 is 15 amino acids. V was pared by 6 bases and J by 12 bases, with 24 bases between.

A few counts support this clonotype. The CDR3 protein is CASSYEDGYNEQFF. Written as DNA, the CDR3 is TGTGCCAGCAGTTACGAGGACGGTTACAATGAGCAGTTCTTC. The V call is TRBV6-5, the J call TRBJ2-1; D is ambiguous. Per the germline V gene, CDR1 is MNHEY and CDR2 is SVGAGI. The CDR3 has 14 residues. Trimming took off 2 bases at V and 4 bases at J, with 9 bases between the two ends.

This clonotype turned up a few times. This rearrangement joins TRBV6-5 to TRBJ1-4; D is unresolved. The germline V and J ends were trimmed by 2 bases and 7 bases, with 14 bases remaining between them. This CDR3 has 15 amino acids. Germline assignment: CDR1 MNHEY and CDR2 SVGAGI. In DNA, the CDR3 is TGTGCCAGCAGTTACGGGGTCCCGGAGGGTGAAAAACTGTTTTTT. It yields the protein CASSYGVPEGEKLFF.

The J gene is TRBJ2-7, the V gene TRBV7-9; possibly TRBD1 for D (6 bases). Germline values: CDR1 SEHNR, CDR2 FQNEAQ (reference sequence). The ends were cut back, 5 bases at V and 2 bases at J, with 16 bases in the middle. The CDR3 spans 15 residues. The CDR3 sequence: CASSPRVTGAYEQYF. DNA for the CDR3: TGTGCCAGCAGCCCCCGGGTGACAGGAGCCTACGAGCAGTACTTC. The whole variable domain, remainder taken from reference TRBV7-9 and TRBJ2-7, is DTGVSQNPRHKITKRGQNVTFRCDPISEHNRLYWYRQTLGQGPEFLTYFQNEAQLEKSRLLSDRFSAERPKGSFSTLEIQRTEQGDSAMYLCASSPRVTGAYEQYFGPGTRLTVT.

The chain carries TRBV28 and TRBJ2-6; D call uncertain. CDR3 size: 13 residues. Germline CDR1 is MDHEN and CDR2 is SYDVKM. Trimming stripped 7 bases from V and 2 bases from J, with 6 bases between. The CDR3 is CASMTPGANVLTF. The CDR3 DNA sequence: TGTGCCAGCATGACTCCTGGGGCCAACGTCCTGACTTTC.

This rearrangement joins TRBV27 to TRBJ1-2; TRBD1 might be the D (5 bases). This CDR3 contains 15 residues. V shed 0 bases and J shed 2 bases, with 10 bases lying between them. CDR1 is MNHEY and CDR2 is SMNVEV in the germline V gene (reference sequence). The CDR3 nucleotides read TGTGCCAGCAGTTTATCGAGACAGAAGAACTATGGCTACACCTTC. Encoded protein: CASSLSRQKNYGYTF.